The rows below give T cell receptor beta chains drawn from one sample of a study of blood T cell repertoires in COVID-19. Only in-frame clones appear in the TCRdb table, and some are missing; sequencing was by immunoSEQ multiplex PCR. The sample carries more than 100,000 clones, about 90% recorded once. The sample was peripheral blood. The receptors here all came from a human donor in a cohort sampled during active COVID-19. CDR3s include the opening cysteine and the closing phenylalanine or tryptophan. The order of the fields is D gene, V gene, clone size, J gene, CDR3 protein, CDR3 DNA. The D gene is left open where the match is weak. Size is stated for part of the rows, as once, few or many counts, or as a class when the clone is expanded.

D: TRBD2; V: TRBV6-6; size: -; J: TRBJ2-3; CDR3: CASSYQTSGRTDTQYF; DNA: TGTGCCAGCAGTTACCAGACTAGCGGGAGAACAGATACGCAGTATTTT
D: -; V: TRBV5-1; size: once; J: TRBJ2-3; CDR3: CASSLSPRGLASTDTQYF; DNA: TGCGCCAGCAGCTTGAGTCCCAGGGGCCTTGCTAGCACAGATACGCAGTATTTT
D: TRBD1; V: TRBV11-3; size: -; J: TRBJ2-1; CDR3: CASSDGTGTYNEQFF; DNA: TGTGCCAGCAGCGACGGGACAGGCACCTACAATGAGCAGTTCTTC
D: TRBD1; V: TRBV19; size: -; J: TRBJ2-3; CDR3: CASRDSSRSTDTQYF; DNA: TGTGCCTCCAGGGACAGCTCAAGGTCCACAGATACGCAGTATTTT
D: -; V: TRBV7-2; size: -; J: TRBJ1-5; CDR3: CASSPAAGRGNQPQHF; DNA: TGTGCCAGCAGCCCCGCTGCGGGTAGGGGCAATCAGCCCCAGCATTTT
D: -; V: TRBV23-1; size: -; J: TRBJ1-6; CDR3: CASSQSRSPLHF; DNA: TGCGCCAGCAGTCAATCCAGGTCACCCCTCCACTTT
D: -; V: TRBV3-1/TRBV3-2; size: -; J: TRBJ2-1; CDR3: CASSQELAGSYNEQFF; DNA: TGTGCCAGCAGCCAAGAGCTAGCTGGTTCCTACAATGAGCAGTTCTTC
D: TRBD1; V: TRBV30; size: -; J: TRBJ1-5; CDR3: CAWSGDRGGNQPQHF; DNA: TGTGCCTGGAGTGGAGACAGGGGAGGTAATCAGCCCCAGCATTTT
D: TRBD1; V: TRBV7-8; size: -; J: TRBJ2-3; CDR3: CASSLVHRGQTDTQYF; DNA: TGTGCCAGCAGCTTAGTCCACAGGGGGCAAACAGATACGCAGTATTTT
D: TRBD2; V: TRBV9; size: -; J: TRBJ2-3; CDR3: CASSGTAGTSTDTQYF; DNA: TGTGCCAGCAGCGGCACAGCGGGGACTAGCACAGATACGCAGTATTTT
D: TRBD1; V: TRBV28; size: -; J: TRBJ1-2; CDR3: CASSVGTGGLNYGYTF; DNA: TGTGCCAGCAGTGTCGGGACAGGGGGTCTGAACTATGGCTACACCTTC
D: TRBD1; V: TRBV12-3/TRBV12-4; size: -; J: TRBJ2-5; CDR3: CASRGDSQTQYF; DNA: TGTGCCAGCAGGGGGGACAGCCAGACCCAGTACTTC
D: TRBD2; V: TRBV5-6; size: -; J: TRBJ2-5; CDR3: CASSPGLALYVETQYF; DNA: TGTGCCAGCAGCCCGGGACTAGCCCTATATGTGGAGACCCAGTACTTC
D: TRBD1; V: TRBV14; size: -; J: TRBJ1-2; CDR3: CASSQGQQYGYTF; DNA: TGTGCCAGCAGTCAGGGACAGCAATATGGCTACACCTTC
D: TRBD1; V: TRBV9; size: -; J: TRBJ2-1; CDR3: CASSATQWTGLSSYNEQFF; DNA: TGTGCCAGCAGCGCTACACAGTGGACAGGTCTCAGCTCCTACAATGAGCAGTTCTTC
D: -; V: TRBV29-1; size: -; J: TRBJ2-5; CDR3: CSVGSGQGETQYF; DNA: -
D: -; V: TRBV18; size: -; J: TRBJ2-1; CDR3: CASSPPITRTNSYNEQFF; DNA: TGTGCCAGCTCACCCCCTATCACCCGGACTAACTCCTACAATGAGCAGTTCTTC
D: -; V: TRBV27; size: few; J: TRBJ2-7; CDR3: CASSYLDGISYEQYF; DNA: TGTGCCAGCAGTTATCTTGACGGGATTTCCTACGAGCAGTACTTC
D: TRBD2; V: TRBV9; size: -; J: TRBJ2-3; CDR3: CASSPQRGSRTDTQYF; DNA: TGTGCCAGCAGCCCCCAGCGCGGGAGTCGTACAGATACGCAGTATTTT
D: -; V: TRBV28; size: once; J: TRBJ2-5; CDR3: CASSLEGGSIGLVRETQYF; DNA: TGTGCCAGCAGTTTAGAGGGGGGGTCTATCGGTTTAGTCCGAGAGACCCAGTACTTC
D: -; V: TRBV3-1/TRBV3-2; size: once; J: TRBJ2-5; CDR3: CASSQEATYF; DNA: TGTGCCAGCAGCCAAGAAGCTACGTACTTC
D: -; V: TRBV13; size: few; J: TRBJ2-3; CDR3: CASSLVPNWSTDTQYF; DNA: TGTGCCAGCAGCTTAGTTCCGAACTGGTCCACAGATACGCAGTATTTT
D: -; V: TRBV5-6; size: few; J: TRBJ2-3; CDR3: CASSFSLGADTQYF; DNA: TGTGCCAGCAGCTTCAGCCTGGGCGCCGATACGCAGTATTTT
D: -; V: TRBV5-5; size: once; J: TRBJ1-3; CDR3: CASGTPAGNTIYF; DNA: TGTGCCAGCGGTACCCCGGCTGGAAACACCATATATTTT
D: TRBD2; V: TRBV4-2; size: once; J: TRBJ2-3; CDR3: CASSQRLAGTSTDTQYF; DNA: TGTGCCAGCAGCCAGAGACTAGCGGGGACTAGCACAGATACGCAGTATTTT
D: TRBD1; V: TRBV11-2; size: -; J: TRBJ1-1; CDR3: CASSLEAGGYEAFF; DNA: TGTGCCAGCAGCTTAGAGGCAGGGGGATACGAAGCTTTCTTT
D: -; V: TRBV2; size: few; J: TRBJ1-2; CDR3: CASSEGRTAHNYGYTF; DNA: TGTGCCAGCAGTGAAGGACGGACAGCCCATAACTATGGCTACACCTTC
D: -; V: TRBV19; size: -; J: TRBJ2-2; CDR3: CASSIGQITGELFF; DNA: TGTGCCAGTAGTATTGGGCAGATCACCGGGGAGCTGTTTTTT
D: -; V: TRBV28; size: -; J: TRBJ2-1; CDR3: CASRIEAFPFEQFF; DNA: TGTGCCAGCAGAATCGAAGCCTTCCCCTTTGAGCAGTTCTTC
D: -; V: TRBV27; size: -; J: TRBJ2-7; CDR3: CASSPEIAVSSYEQYF; DNA: TGTGCCAGCAGTCCGGAGATAGCGGTTAGCTCCTACGAGCAGTACTTC
D: TRBD2; V: TRBV7-6; size: -; J: TRBJ2-7; CDR3: CASSLEAGGDYEQYF; DNA: TGTGCCAGCAGCTTAGAGGCGGGGGGAGACTACGAGCAGTACTTC
D: TRBD2; V: TRBV10-1; size: -; J: TRBJ2-1; CDR3: CASSGTSGIFMNEQFF; DNA: TGCGCCAGCAGTGGGACTAGCGGGATATTCATGAATGAGCAGTTCTTC
D: TRBD1; V: TRBV29-1; size: -; J: TRBJ2-1; CDR3: CSVEEVYRGEQFF; DNA: TGCAGCGTCGAAGAGGTATACAGGGGTGAGCAGTTCTTC
D: -; V: TRBV9; size: -; J: TRBJ1-4; CDR3: CASSVGGTGEKLFF; DNA: TGTGCCAGCAGCGTAGGCGGGACTGGTGAAAAACTGTTTTTT
D: -; V: TRBV27; size: -; J: TRBJ2-7; CDR3: CASSLGTGRYEQYF; DNA: TGTGCCAGCAGTCTTGGGACTGGGAGATACGAGCAGTACTTC
D: -; V: TRBV15; size: -; J: TRBJ1-3; CDR3: CATSRPESSGNTIYF; DNA: TGTGCCACCAGCAGACCGGAGAGCTCTGGAAACACCATATATTTT
D: TRBD1; V: TRBV15; size: once; J: TRBJ2-7; CDR3: CATSRGGTGTYEQYF; DNA: TGTGCCACCAGCAGGGGAGGGACAGGGACCTACGAGCAGTACTTC
D: -; V: TRBV4-2; size: -; J: TRBJ1-2; CDR3: CASSQVGLNYGYTF; DNA: TGTGCCAGCAGCCAAGTGGGGCTTAACTATGGCTACACCTTC
D: TRBD2; V: TRBV3-1/TRBV3-2; size: -; J: TRBJ2-3; CDR3: CASSQDPSGTTDTQYF; DNA: TGTGCCAGCAGCCAAGATCCTAGCGGGACCACAGATACGCAGTATTTT
D: -; V: TRBV7-6; size: -; J: TRBJ2-2; CDR3: CASSLGQTANTGELFF; DNA: TGTGCCAGCAGCTTAGGTCAGACAGCGAACACCGGGGAGCTGTTTTTT
D: -; V: TRBV2; size: -; J: TRBJ2-1; CDR3: CASSESVAAYNEQFF; DNA: TGTGCCAGCAGTGAGTCGGTAGCCGCCTACAATGAGCAGTTCTTC
D: TRBD1; V: TRBV7-8; size: -; J: TRBJ2-3; CDR3: CASSPTSGQGKRTDTQYF; DNA: TGTGCCAGCAGCCCCACGTCGGGACAGGGAAAGCGTACAGATACGCAGTATTTT
D: -; V: TRBV15; size: -; J: TRBJ2-5; CDR3: CATSRARGRETQYF; DNA: TGTGCCACCAGCAGAGCGCGGGGGCGTGAGACCCAGTACTTC
D: -; V: TRBV6-5; size: -; J: TRBJ1-2; CDR3: CASTTGPNYGYTF; DNA: TGTGCCAGCACCACAGGGCCTAACTATGGCTACACCTTC
D: TRBD2; V: TRBV9; size: -; J: TRBJ2-1; CDR3: CASSVASGPYNEQFF; DNA: TGTGCCAGCAGCGTAGCTAGCGGGCCCTACAATGAGCAGTTCTTC
D: TRBD2; V: TRBV27; size: -; J: TRBJ2-1; CDR3: CASSFLGGGPYNEQFF; DNA: TGTGCCAGCAGTTTTTTGGGGGGGGGACCTTACAATGAGCAGTTCTTC
D: TRBD2; V: TRBV28; size: -; J: TRBJ2-1; CDR3: CASSFKLAGVGEQFF; DNA: TGTGCCAGCAGTTTCAAGCTAGCGGGAGTAGGCGAGCAGTTCTTC
D: TRBD2; V: TRBV7-3; size: -; J: TRBJ2-2; CDR3: CASSLYGGDTGELFF; DNA: TGTGCCAGCAGCTTATACGGGGGGGACACCGGGGAGCTGTTTTTT
D: TRBD2; V: TRBV5-8; size: once; J: TRBJ2-2; CDR3: CASSHGLAGGSGELFF; DNA: TGTGCCAGCAGCCATGGACTAGCGGGAGGCTCCGGGGAGCTGTTTTTT
D: TRBD2; V: TRBV14; size: -; J: TRBJ2-2; CDR3: CASSQAPGLVLTGELFF; DNA: TGTGCCAGCAGCCAAGCCCCGGGACTAGTTTTAACCGGGGAGCTGTTTTTT
D: TRBD2; V: TRBV2; size: -; J: TRBJ2-1; CDR3: CASMSGRGFINEQFF; DNA: TGTGCCAGTATGAGCGGGAGGGGGTTTATCAATGAGCAGTTCTTC
D: -; V: TRBV9; size: -; J: TRBJ1-1; CDR3: CASSVSGQNTEAFF; DNA: TGTGCCAGCAGCGTATCGGGACAGAACACTGAAGCTTTCTTT
D: -; V: TRBV30; size: -; J: TRBJ2-6; CDR3: CAWGRSGANVLTF; DNA: TGTGCCTGGGGGCGTTCTGGGGCCAACGTCCTGACTTTC